One T cell receptor beta chain is described in this entry. No antigen is known for it. The record has no base qualities; no much larger clone is one base away. This sample was taken from a study of type 1 regulatory T cells (dated by TCRdb to the early 2020s). For the wider study: An in vitro protocol by which a Tr1-enriched, alloantigen-specific CD4 T cell product named T-allo10 was generated was characterized in the study. Patients with hematological malignancies who were receiving allogeneic hematopoietic stem cell transplantation were the group in which T-allo10 was being clinically evaluated.

Sequenced using an Illumina MiSeq. TCRdb reanalyzed the raw reads on its own, using fastp at Q25 for trimming and MiXCR for clone calling, and kept in-frame beta chains. Every distinct CDR3 protein forms one entry, paired with its most common genes and DNA. The sample table holds some 25,000 distinct CDR3 sequences, of which 72% were seen once. Roughly 15% of the sample is in the top ten clones. Taken from cysteine to phenylalanine, the CDR3 has 14 residues. Just CDR3 DNA is preserved here, 42 bases in frame from base 1. CDR1 and CDR2 are drawn from the germline V gene: SNHLY, FYNNEI. Here V drops 0 bases and J drops 12 bases, and the junction holds 6 bases not matched to any gene. T-allo10 cells derived from donors were reported to be host alloantigen-specific and anergic, and to suppress in an alloantigen-specific manner.

The sequenced sample consisted of cultured T cells, either the whole culture or a sorted T cell fraction (not recorded which). The cell subset or site label, as the study defines it: Tr1-enriched cell product generated in vitro against host alloantigens. The origin of this receptor is a human donor in good health. The rearranged chain carries TRBV2 and TRBJ2-1, and 9 junction bases match TRBD2. The CDR3 has the sequence CASSEAGLAGGQFF. The DNA sequence is TGTGCCAGCAGTGAAGCGGGACTAGCAGGGGGGCAGTTCTTC.